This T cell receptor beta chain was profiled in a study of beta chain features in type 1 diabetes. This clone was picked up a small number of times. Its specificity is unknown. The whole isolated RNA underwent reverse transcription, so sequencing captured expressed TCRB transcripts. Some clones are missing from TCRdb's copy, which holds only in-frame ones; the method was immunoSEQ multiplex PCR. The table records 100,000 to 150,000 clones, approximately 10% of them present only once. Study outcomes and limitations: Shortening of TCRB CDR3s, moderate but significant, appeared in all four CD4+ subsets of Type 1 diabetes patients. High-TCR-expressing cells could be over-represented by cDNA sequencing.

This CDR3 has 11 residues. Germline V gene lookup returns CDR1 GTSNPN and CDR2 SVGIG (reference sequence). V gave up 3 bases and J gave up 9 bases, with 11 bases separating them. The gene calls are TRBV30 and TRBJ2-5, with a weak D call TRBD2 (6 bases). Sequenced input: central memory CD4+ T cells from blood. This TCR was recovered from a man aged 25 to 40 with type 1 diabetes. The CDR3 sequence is CAWRAGGAQYF. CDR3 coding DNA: TGTGCCTGGAGGGCCGGCGGGGCCCAGTACTTC.